This T cell receptor beta chain was sequenced for a study of shared clonotypes between healthy human individuals (dated by TCRdb to the early 2020s). At the level of the whole study: A couple of women and three men aged 18 to 49 years were included in the cohort. To estimate repertoire size and how much clonotypes are shared between individuals, the study performed deep sequencing of blood TCR repertoires from roughly five healthy adults. To increase sequencing depth and limit assay-specific biases, TCR repertoire library preparation and sequencing were carried out by different laboratories using diverse techniques. Per donor, leukapheresis produced somewhere between about 0.85 and 8.9 billion PBMCs. Points the paper makes about the study in general: The genetic and exposure-history diversity represented was limited by the small number of donors. Pairwise subsampling indicated that sequencing depth was expected to affect the degree of clonotype sharing among donors. Sampling was restricted to blood, and TCR repertoires in tissue are likely to differ from TCR repertoires in blood.

Donors were healthy HIV-negative adults with no recently reported acute infections or vaccinations. All donors were Caucasian adults living in Nashville, Tennessee, USA. For unsorted samples, 75 million to 90 million PBMCs were counted, and genomic DNA was extracted using the QIAamp DNA Blood Mini kit. Blood was collected by leukapheresis, and PBMCs were isolated by Ficoll-Histopaque density gradient centrifugation and then cryopreserved in liquid nitrogen vapor phase. Using the deep immunoSEQ assay, multiplex PCR amplified TCR CDR3 regions from genomic DNA. Genomic DNA extracted from each cell subset was distributed evenly over all wells of several immunoSEQ 96-well plates, and each plate served as one replicate. Each replicate PCR for unsorted PBMC received roughly 290 ng genomic DNA, equal to 30,000 to 35,000 T cell genomes. Unsorted PBMC genomic DNA was sequenced across ten immunoSEQ deep assay plates. Purified libraries were quantified with a Qubit 3.0 fluorometer, sized on a Bioanalyzer 2100, and re-quantified with the KAPA Library Quantification kit. Every immunoSEQ 96-well plate was sequenced on a separate single-read 150-cycle Illumina NextSeq 550 flow cell. The published analysis was carried out like this. Because only junctional sequences without quality scores were contained in the immunoSEQ output, filtering matching that applied to full-length reads could not be performed. To assign V/J genes and CDR3, sequences were annotated using PyIR, a Python wrapper for IgBLAST v1.9, with IMGT germline references. Reads were filtered out if the reads had weak V/J assignments (E-value above 1e-6), no CDR3, stop codons, out-of-frame junctions, or ambiguous translated residues. A V3J clonotype was defined by an identical inferred V gene, J gene, and CDR3 amino acid sequence. To compute the percentage overlap between repertoires, the number of shared unique clonotypes was divided by the size of the smaller repertoire. Three approaches were used to assess repertoire richness: RTK rarefaction, the Chao1 estimator, and Recon v2.1 estimates of unobserved clonotypes. Imported from immuneACCESS, the table was reduced by TCRdb to in-frame sequences with V and J called. These copies leave out some clones; in studies compared against another copy, an unresolved V gene accounts for under half, and the cause of the remainder is not known. V, J and clone size reflect that table, while D and trimming were determined from the DNA. Present in this sample are hundreds of thousands of clones, roughly four fifths of which were seen just once. Jointly, the top ten make up 12% of the sample.

The CDR3, from cysteine to phenylalanine, totals 14 residues. The sequence is cut down to CDR3 DNA, 42 bases in frame from base 1. V loses 5 bases, J loses 2 bases, and the germline ends lie 12 bases apart. From a lookup of the germline V gene (reference sequence), CDR1 and CDR2 are WNHNN and SYGVQD. Note on this clone: This receptor's antigen is unknown. Base qualities were left out, and no much larger clone turns up one base away.

This sequence uses TRBV10-1 and TRBJ1-1, and the D gene may be TRBD1, 6 bases matching. The sequencing input was PBMCs. The sequence was collected from a woman in her thirties or forties in good health. Some clones in this sample may be carry-over from other donors' samples. The CDR3 amino acid sequence is: CASSPNRDNTEAFF. The DNA reads as follows: TGCGCCAGCAGTCCGAACAGGGATAACACTGAAGCTTTCTTT.